The clone carrying this T cell receptor (beta chain) was seen repeatedly, ten times or more. Its antigen is unknown. This record belongs to a study of T-cell memory formation after mild COVID-19. Study-wide results and limits: Cross-reactive memory apparently joined, as some responding clones appeared in pre-infection memory. Proof of SARS-CoV-2 specificity was absent for the second-wave clones that crested on day 37.

This CDR3 region has 15 residues. Germline V CDR1 and CDR2: SGHTA, FQGNSA. With V trimmed by 2 bases and J by 4 bases, 1 base remained unmatched. TCRdb redid the calling of the 5' RACE reads with MiXCR, one entry per CDR3 protein. Among fewer than 110,000 distinct CDR3 sequences listed, roughly an eighth were seen once. Sequenced sample: PBMCs or a T cell subset sorted from them (not recorded which). This TCR was recovered from a man between 18 and 35 years old who had mild COVID-19 (a few samples of this study predate the infection). Cell type and time point are not known. The chain links TRBV7-2 to TRBJ2-1, with 11 positions matching TRBD2. The CDR3 loop reads CASSLTSGGYNEQFF. As DNA, the CDR3 is TGTGCCAGCAGCTTAACTAGCGGGGGATACAATGAGCAGTTCTTC.